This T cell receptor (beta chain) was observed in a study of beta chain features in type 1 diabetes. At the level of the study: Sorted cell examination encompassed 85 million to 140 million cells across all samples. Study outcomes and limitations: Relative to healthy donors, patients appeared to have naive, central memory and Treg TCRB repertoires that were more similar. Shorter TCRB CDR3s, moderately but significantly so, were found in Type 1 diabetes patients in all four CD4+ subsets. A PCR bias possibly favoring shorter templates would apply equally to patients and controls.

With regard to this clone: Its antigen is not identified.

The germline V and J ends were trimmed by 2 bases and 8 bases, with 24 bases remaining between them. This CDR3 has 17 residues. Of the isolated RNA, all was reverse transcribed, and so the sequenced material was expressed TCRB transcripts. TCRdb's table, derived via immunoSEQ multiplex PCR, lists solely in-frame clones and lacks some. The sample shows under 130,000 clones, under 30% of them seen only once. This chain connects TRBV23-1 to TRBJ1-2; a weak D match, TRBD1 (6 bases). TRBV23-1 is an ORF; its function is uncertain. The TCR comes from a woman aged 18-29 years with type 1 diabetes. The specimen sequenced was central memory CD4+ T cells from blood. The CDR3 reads CASSQRDRDTKQGGYTF. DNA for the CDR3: TGCGCCAGCAGTCAACGTGACCGGGACACAAAGCAGGGGGGCTACACCTTC.